A single sample is the source of the 10 T cell receptor beta chains below, sequenced in a study of control samples from healthy donors and cancer patients. The method was immunoSEQ multiplex PCR; TCRdb's version includes in-frame clones alone and lacks a portion of them. The sample consists of over 150,000 clones, roughly 94% of them appearing once. The sample was PBMCs. These TCRs come from a man in his 60s with colorectal cancer.

V usage is TRBV28 and J usage is TRBJ1-2; D remains unclear. This CDR3 has 13 amino acids. V gave up 3 bases and J gave up 4 bases, with 9 bases separating them. Germline V gives CDR1 MDHEN, CDR2 SYDVKM. CDR3 region: CASSLDGRYGYTF. The CDR3 DNA follows: TGTGCCAGCAGTTTGGACGGACGCTATGGCTACACCTTC.

The count of this clone is one. J is TRBJ1-3 and V is TRBV2; TRBD1 is a possible D gene (6 bases). The CDR3 has 16 residues. Germline V lookup: CDR1 SNHLY, CDR2 FYNNEI. Between the trimmed V and J ends, which lost 6 bases and 2 bases, there was a span of 17 bases. The CDR3 DNA is TGTGCCAGCAGCTTCGGACAGCCGAGGGCTGGAAACACCATATATTTT. Encoded protein: CASSFGQPRAGNTIYF.

The chain employs TRBV5-6 and TRBJ1-2; D uncertain. Trimming cost V 5 bases and J 4 bases, with 9 bases left between them. Germline CDR1 reads SGHDT; CDR2 reads YYEEEE. The CDR3 contains 12 residues. The CDR3: CASSPGLYGYTF. CDR3 in DNA: TGTGCCAGCAGTCCGGGCCTCTATGGCTACACCTTC.

This clone has only one observation. The rearrangement joins TRBV4-3 to TRBJ1-2; the match to TRBD1 covers 10 bases. The CDR3 loop spans 16 amino acids. The germline gives CDR1 LGHNA, CDR2 YSLEER. Unmatched junction bases numbered 9, after V lost 2 bases and J lost 6 bases. This CDR3 reads CASSQILGQGDNGYTF. DNA for the CDR3: TGCGCCAGCAGCCAAATACTCGGACAGGGGGATAATGGCTACACCTTC.

V gene TRBV5-1 combines with J gene TRBJ1-1; a possible D gene is TRBD1 (5 bases). Germline CDR1 is SGHRS and CDR2 is YFSETQ. The V end lost 0 bases, the J end lost 4 bases, and 13 bases lay between the germline ends. The CDR3 is 15 amino acids. CDR3 protein: CASSLEPGLGTEAFF. The DNA of the CDR3 is TGCGCCAGCAGCTTGGAACCAGGGTTAGGCACTGAAGCTTTCTTT.

This chain connects TRBV6-5 to TRBJ2-3; 10 nucleotides agree with TRBD2. Germline assignment: CDR1 MNHEY and CDR2 SVGAGI. With V trimmed by 2 bases and J by 7 bases, 6 bases remained unmatched. This CDR3 has 15 amino acids. The DNA for the CDR3 is TGTGCCAGCAGTTACGCGGCTAGCGGGGGCTATACGCAGTATTTT. It encodes CASSYAASGGYTQYF.

The J gene is TRBJ2-5, the V gene TRBV7-9; D is perhaps TRBD1 (6 bases). The CDR3 covers 13 residues. V was shortened by 5 bases and J by 5 bases, with 12 bases between the two germline ends. Germline CDR1 and CDR2: SEHNR and FQNEAQ (reference sequence). DNA for the CDR3: TGTGCCAGCAGCCTCCGCCAGGGGGAGACCCAGTACTTC. This gives the protein CASSLRQGETQYF. The full variable domain, rest sourced from reference TRBV7-9 and TRBJ2-5, is DTGVSQNPRHKITKRGQNVTFRCDPISEHNRLYWYRQTLGQGPEFLTYFQNEAQLEKSRLLSDRFSAERPKGSFSTLEIQRTEQGDSAMYLCASSLRQGETQYFGPGTRLLVL.

This rearrangement joins TRBV5-1 to TRBJ2-5; D uncertain. The germline V and J ends were trimmed by 3 bases and 1 base, with 7 bases remaining between them. The germline CDR1 and CDR2 sequences are SGHRS and YFSETQ. This CDR3 spans 13 amino acids. CDR3 in amino acids: CASSSNSQETQYF. DNA for the CDR3: TGCGCCAGCAGCTCTAACAGCCAAGAGACCCAGTACTTC.

The rearrangement links TRBV9 to TRBJ2-2; D remains ambiguous. In germline, CDR1 is SGDLS, CDR2 YYNGEE. The length of the CDR3 is 16 residues. The germline V and J ends were trimmed by 0 bases and 4 bases, with 13 bases remaining between them. CDR3: CASSVARSAFTGELFF. As DNA, the CDR3 is TGTGCCAGCAGCGTAGCCCGATCGGCGTTCACCGGGGAGCTGTTTTTT.

The rearrangement uses TRBV7-8 and TRBJ2-5; D is unclear. CDR1 is SGHVS and CDR2 is FQNEAQ in the germline V gene. V was cut by 11 bases and J by 5 bases, with 18 bases left in between. The CDR3 is made up of 13 amino acids. CDR3 sequence: CAGAGNPTETQYF. The CDR3 bases are TGTGCCGGAGCAGGTAACCCTACGGAGACCCAGTACTTC.